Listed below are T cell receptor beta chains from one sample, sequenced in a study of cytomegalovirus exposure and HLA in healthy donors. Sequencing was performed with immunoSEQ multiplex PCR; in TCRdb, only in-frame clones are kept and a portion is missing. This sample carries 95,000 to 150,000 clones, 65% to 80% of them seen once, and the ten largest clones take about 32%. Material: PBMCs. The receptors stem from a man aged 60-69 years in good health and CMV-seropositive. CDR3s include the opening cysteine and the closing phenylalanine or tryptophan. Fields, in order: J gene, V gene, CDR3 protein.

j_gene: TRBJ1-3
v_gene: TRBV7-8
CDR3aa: CASSQRAPNSGNTIYF

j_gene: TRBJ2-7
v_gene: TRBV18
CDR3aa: CASSLGTSGVNEQYF

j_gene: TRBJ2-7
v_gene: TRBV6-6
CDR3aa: CASSYGLAGIIYEQYF

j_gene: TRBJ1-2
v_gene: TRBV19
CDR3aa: CASSTRQDRGFGGYTF

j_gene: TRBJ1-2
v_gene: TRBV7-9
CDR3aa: CASSFDRANYGYTF

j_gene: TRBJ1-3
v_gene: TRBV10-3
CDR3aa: CAISVTGAGNTIYF

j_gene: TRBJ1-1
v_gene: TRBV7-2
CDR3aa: CASSWARTEAFF

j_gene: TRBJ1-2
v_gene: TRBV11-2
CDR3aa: CASSLGGDYGYTF

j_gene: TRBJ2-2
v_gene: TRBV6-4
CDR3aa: CASSDSNSHTGELFF

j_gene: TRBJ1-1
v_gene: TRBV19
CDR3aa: CASSAEQGRAFF

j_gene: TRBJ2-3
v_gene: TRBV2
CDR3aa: CASAGGGGTDTQYF

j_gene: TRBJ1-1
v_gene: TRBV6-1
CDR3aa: CASTQLWNTEAFF

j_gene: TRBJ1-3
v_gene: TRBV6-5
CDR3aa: CASSYSGRANEIYF

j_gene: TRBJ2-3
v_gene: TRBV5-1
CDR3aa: CASSSGMLAGGLPDTQYF

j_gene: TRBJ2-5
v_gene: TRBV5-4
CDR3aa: CASSPAGGSGWRETQYF